This T cell receptor (beta chain) appears in the sequencing data of a study of blood T cell repertoires in COVID-19. In the study overall: T cells, B-cell-depleted T cells, or PBMCs provided the cDNA or gDNA that served as material.

Data came from immunoSEQ multiplex PCR; TCRdb stores just in-frame clones and leaves some out. The sample yields around 180,000 clones, around 90% seen once. This CDR3 has 16 residues. V lost 3 bases to trimming and J lost 0 bases; unmatched junction nucleotides: 3. Germline CDR1 reads LNHDA; CDR2 reads SQIVND (reference sequence). The sequenced sample consisted of peripheral blood. V usage is TRBV19 and J usage is TRBJ1-1; TRBD1 aligns across 11 bases. The TCR comes from a man in his 60s with acute or convalescent COVID-19. CDR3 protein: CASSIRTGGLNTEAFF. In DNA form, the CDR3 reads TGTGCCAGTAGTATCCGGACAGGGGGCTTGAACACTGAAGCTTTCTTT.